The rows below give T cell receptor beta chains drawn from one sample of a study of T cells in Graves' hyperthyroidism and ophthalmopathy. Via MiXCR, TCRdb re-called the multiplex PCR reads, giving one row per CDR3 protein. The sample records some 460,000 distinct CDR3 sequences, around 14% being singletons. The material sequenced was blood. The source of these receptors is a woman between 18 and 30 years old with Graves' hyperthyroidism. CDR3s include the opening cysteine and the closing phenylalanine or tryptophan. D genes are given only for firm matches. Clone sizes are given selectively: once, few, many, or a class where the clone is expanded.

clone size | J gene | D gene | V gene | CDR3 DNA | CDR3 protein
few | TRBJ2-5 | - | TRBV9 | TGTGCCAGCAGCAAGCTCCGGGGAGAGACCCAGTACTTC | CASSKLRGETQYF
- | TRBJ2-3 | - | TRBV6-1 | TGTGCCAGCAACCACCAAGATACGCAGTATTTT | CASNHQDTQYF
many | TRBJ1-1 | - | TRBV3-1 | TGTGCCAGCAGTTTTCAGGGAGGCGGCACTGAAGCTTTCTTT | CASSFQGGGTEAFF
- | TRBJ2-3 | - | TRBV7-7 | TGTGCTAGCGGAGAGGATATCACAGATACGCAGTATTTT | CASGEDITDTQYF
- | TRBJ2-1 | TRBD2 | TRBV5-6 | TGTGCCAGCAGCTTTGGGACTAGCCCTCGGGAGCAGTTCTTC | CASSFGTSPREQFF
many | TRBJ2-1 | - | TRBV2 | TGTGCCAGCAGGGGGTCCTACAATGAGCAGTTCTTC | CASRGSYNEQFF
- | TRBJ2-1 | TRBD1 | TRBV20-1 | TGCAGTGCTTATACAGGGGGCGTGTATGTTGAGCAGTTCTTC | CSAYTGGVYVEQFF
many | TRBJ1-5 | TRBD1 | TRBV28 | TGTGCCAGCACCCTCTTACGAGGGGGCTGGGGCAATCAGCCCCAGCATTTT | CASTLLRGGWGNQPQHF
many | TRBJ2-7 | TRBD1 | TRBV5-1 | TGCGCCAGCAGCCCGGGACAGGCTGAGGACGAGCAGTACTTC | CASSPGQAEDEQYF
few | TRBJ1-5 | - | TRBV19 | TGTGCCAGTAGTAGAAGGAGCAATCAGCCCCAGCATTTT | CASSRRSNQPQHF
few | TRBJ1-1 | - | TRBV19 | TGTGCCAGTAGTATGTGGGGACGGAACACTGAAGCTTTCTTT | CASSMWGRNTEAFF
once | TRBJ2-3 | TRBD2 | TRBV25-1 | TGTGCCAGCACCCCCCCTAGCGGGAGCACAGATACGCAGTATTTT | CASTPPSGSTDTQYF
many | TRBJ2-2 | - | TRBV6-1 | TGTGCCAGCAGTGAAGGGGCTGACACCGGGGAGCTGTTTTTT | CASSEGADTGELFF
many | TRBJ2-2 | - | TRBV6-4 | TGTGCCAGCAGTGACTCGACTGACACCGGGGAGCTGTTTTTT | CASSDSTDTGELFF
few | TRBJ1-2 | - | TRBV20-1 | TGCAGTGCTAGGGTCGAGCCTTCGGGGTCTAACTATGGCTACACCTTC | CSARVEPSGSNYGYTF
- | TRBJ1-5 | TRBD1 | TRBV19 | TGTGCCAGCCAGGGGGCAGGCAATCAGCCCCAGCATTTT | CASQGAGNQPQHF
many | TRBJ2-1 | - | TRBV20-1 | TGCAGTGCCAGAAGTACCCGGGATTACAATGAGCAGTTCTTC | CSARSTRDYNEQFF
many | TRBJ2-3 | - | TRBV28 | TGTGCCAGCAGTTTAACCCCGGGGCCGCAGTATTTT | CASSLTPGPQYF
few | TRBJ2-3 | TRBD2 | TRBV6-2/TRBV6-3 | TGTGCCAGCAGTACCCTAGCGGGGGGCCGTAGAGATACGCAGTATTTT | CASSTLAGGRRDTQYF
many | TRBJ1-1 | TRBD1 | TRBV20-1 | TGCAGTGCCCCGAAGGGGACAGGCGACACTGAAGCTTTCTTT | CSAPKGTGDTEAFF
few | TRBJ2-5 | TRBD1 | TRBV28 | TGTGCCAGCAACATAGGACAGGGGGCGCAGGAGACCCAGTACTTC | CASNIGQGAQETQYF
- | TRBJ2-3 | - | TRBV12-3/TRBV12-4 | TGTGCCAGCAGTTTTCAGGGGAGCACAGATACGCAGTATTTT | CASSFQGSTDTQYF
many | TRBJ2-7 | - | TRBV11-2 | TGTGCCAGCAGCTTAGAGTCGGAAAAGCAGTACTTC | CASSLESEKQYF
- | TRBJ1-3 | - | TRBV19 | TGTGCCAGCGGACGTGAGTCTGGAAACACCATATATTTT | CASGRESGNTIYF
few | TRBJ2-2 | TRBD2 | TRBV19 | TGTGCCAGTAGAGCCCTAGCGGGGTTGAACACCGGGGAGCTGTTTTTT | CASRALAGLNTGELFF
many | TRBJ2-3 | TRBD2 | TRBV7-6 | TGTGCCAGCAGCTTTGGGACTAGCCCCTCCACAGATACGCAGTATTTT | CASSFGTSPSTDTQYF
few | TRBJ2-3 | TRBD2 | TRBV12-3/TRBV12-4 | TGTGCCAGCAGTTTAAGCCTAGCGGGGTCCACAGATACGCAGTATTTT | CASSLSLAGSTDTQYF